Below, 21 T cell receptor beta chains from the same sample are listed, as sequenced in a study of OX40 agonist ivuxolimab in advanced cancers. Only in-frame clones appear in the TCRdb table, and some are missing; sequencing was by immunoSEQ multiplex PCR. The sample holds 95,000 to 100,000 clones, approximately 83% seen once. Sequencing used CD4+ or CD8+ T cells sorted from blood, obtained in a trial of the OX40 agonist ivuxolimab. These receptors were collected from an adult with an advanced solid tumor such as melanoma, head and neck, liver or kidney cancer.

V gene TRBV7-3 combines with J gene TRBJ2-1; D gene unclear. V lost 4 bases and J 1 base, leaving 14 bases between the germline ends. The germline V gene has CDR1 SGHTA and CDR2 FQGTGA. This CDR3 has 16 residues. The CDR3 sequence: CASSSVATLSYNEQFF. The CDR3 coding sequence is TGTGCCAGCAGCTCAGTCGCGACTCTATCCTACAATGAGCAGTTCTTC.

The rearrangement joins TRBV7-2 to TRBJ1-4; D is unclear. Trimming stripped 5 bases from V and 4 bases from J, with 11 bases between. Germline V gene data show CDR1 as SGHTA and CDR2 as FQGNSA. The CDR3 totals 14 residues. The CDR3 reads CASSPRLINEKLFF. As DNA, the CDR3 is TGTGCCAGCAGCCCACGGCTTATTAATGAAAAACTGTTTTTT.

This chain links TRBV27 with TRBJ1-2; 11 bases fit TRBD1. The CDR3 contains 15 residues. J gave up 7 bases and V 7 bases, and 11 bases lay outside the gene matches. Germline V gives CDR1 MNHEY, CDR2 SMNVEV (reference sequence). DNA for the CDR3: TGTGCCAGCACCACCGGACAGGGGGCGGGGGGTGGCTACACCTTC. Amino acids: CASTTGQGAGGGYTF.

The sample holds a few counts of this clone. The chain is built from TRBV7-9 and TRBJ2-5; 7 bases map to TRBD2. Germline-derived CDR1 and CDR2 are SEHNR and FQNEAQ (reference sequence). The CDR3 is made up of 14 amino acids. V trimming: 4 bases; J trimming: 5 bases; junction bases outside the gene matches: 7. The CDR3 sequence is CASSSRTRTETQYF. CDR3 nucleotide sequence: TGTGCCAGCAGCTCCCGGACTAGGACGGAGACCCAGTACTTC.

The V gene is TRBV6-1, the J gene TRBJ1-3; 11 bases are a match to TRBD1. Germline CDR1 reads MNHNS; CDR2 reads SASEGT. CDR3 length: 13 residues. The CDR3 loop reads CATRDRGTNTIYF. In DNA form, the CDR3 reads TGTGCGACGAGGGACAGGGGGACAAACACCATATATTTT.

The rearrangement links TRBV4-2 to TRBJ2-2, with 10 bases that match TRBD2. The V gene end was trimmed by 6 bases and the J gene end by 5 bases; junction bases not matched to a gene: 9. Germline assignment: CDR1 LGHNA and CDR2 YNFKEQ. CDR3 length: 16 residues. CDR3: CASRGRSGRGTGELFF. The CDR3 DNA reads TGTGCCAGCAGGGGGAGGAGCGGGAGGGGGACCGGGGAGCTGTTTTTT.

V usage is TRBV28 and J usage is TRBJ2-7; TRBD2 is a possible D gene (6 bases). Germline CDR1 and CDR2: MDHEN and SYDVKM. The CDR3 consists of 14 residues. Trimming stripped 3 bases from V and 4 bases from J, with 13 bases between. CDR3 protein: CASSFAGTAYEQYF. CDR3 nucleotide sequence: TGTGCCAGCAGTTTCGCCGGGACTGCTTACGAGCAGTACTTC. Full variable domain (missing parts from reference TRBV28 and TRBJ2-7): DVKVTQSSRYLVKRTGEKVFLECVQDMDHENMFWYRQDPGLGLRLIYFSYDVKMKEKGDIPEGYSVSREKKERFSLILESASTNQTSMYLCASSFAGTAYEQYFGPGTRLTVT.

This clone occurred once. The CDR3 DNA sequence: TGTGCCAGCAGCTTAGATCGGGCCTATGAGCAGTTCTTC. Amino acids: CASSLDRAYEQFF. V and J are TRBV7-2 and TRBJ2-1; D gene unclear. The CDR3 extends over 13 amino acids. Trimming stripped 1 base from V and 8 bases from J, with 9 bases between. Germline CDR1 and CDR2: SGHTA and FQGNSA.

The chain links TRBV18 to TRBJ1-1; 7 positions agree with TRBD1. In germline, CDR1 is KGHSH, CDR2 LQKENI. Trimming at V came to 2 bases and at J to 6 bases, leaving 12 bases not matched to a gene. The CDR3 covers 16 residues. The CDR3 nucleotides are TGTGCCAGCTCACCAATGAGTCTGCGACAGGGCCCTGAAGCTTTCTTT. Its protein product is CASSPMSLRQGPEAFF. Full variable domain (missing parts from reference TRBV18 and TRBJ1-1): NAGVMQNPRHLVRRRGQEARLRCSPMKGHSHVYWYRQLPEEGLKFMVYLQKENIIDESGMPKERFSAEFPKEGPSILRIQQVVRGDSAAYFCASSPMSLRQGPEAFFGQGTRLTVV.

The genes are TRBV12-5 and TRBJ1-2, with D unclear. This CDR3 spans 16 amino acids. Trimming stripped 0 bases from V and 1 base from J, with 12 bases between. Looked up from germline, CDR1 is LGHNT and CDR2 is FRNRAP. The DNA of the CDR3 is TGTGCTAGTGGTTTGGTACCGCCCACACTTAACTATGGCTACACCTTC. This codes for CASGLVPPTLNYGYTF.

V and J are TRBV28 and TRBJ2-7; 8 bases are a match to TRBD1. Germline V gene lookup returns CDR1 MDHEN and CDR2 SYDVKM. The CDR3 is made up of 13 amino acids. The junction had 8 bases not matched to a gene; V was cut back by 5 bases and J by 8 bases. The CDR3 DNA reads as TGTGCCAGCAGTACCCTCGGACAGGGCAAGCAGTACTTC. Residues: CASSTLGQGKQYF.

This clone has a handful of counts. This chain links TRBV7-6 with TRBJ2-3, with TRBD2 identical over 7 bases. V lost 3 bases, J lost 0 bases, and 3 bases stayed unmatched. Germline CDR1 is SGHVS and CDR2 is FNYEAQ. This CDR3 has 15 amino acids. The DNA for the CDR3 is TGTGCCAGCAGCTTTAGCGGGTCTAGCACAGATACGCAGTATTTT. Translating gives CASSFSGSSTDTQYF.

This chain joins TRBV7-9 and TRBJ1-1, with D uncertain. Germline-derived CDR1 and CDR2 are SEHNR and FQNEAQ (reference sequence). Trimming cost V 2 bases and J 4 bases, with 14 bases left between them. This CDR3 region has 15 residues. This CDR3 reads CASSLSHSKGTEAFF. In DNA, the CDR3 is TGTGCCAGCAGCTTATCCCACAGCAAGGGCACTGAAGCTTTCTTT.

The rearrangement uses TRBV5-4 and TRBJ2-7; D possibly uses TRBD1 or TRBD2 (5 bases each). The germline V gene encodes CDR1 SGHNT and CDR2 YYREEE (reference sequence). The CDR3 has 14 residues. V was cut by 2 bases and J by 3 bases, with 12 bases left in between. As DNA, the CDR3 is TGTGCCAGCAGCTTAATCGGGGCTATCTACGAGCAGTACTTC. This codes for CASSLIGAIYEQYF.

Remarks on this clone: The germline gene is not matched at one end of the junction; a read error may be the cause. V is TRBV6-1 and J is TRBJ2-3; D gene ambiguous. The CDR3 contains 15 residues. Germline V lookup: CDR1 MNHNS, CDR2 SASEGT. CDR3 DNA sequence: TGTGCCAGCACTGAAGGTATCAGTAGCACAGATACGCAGTATTTT. This codes for CASTEGISSTDTQYF.

This clone was observed a few times. The chain carries TRBV18 and TRBJ1-4; a weak D match, TRBD1 (6 bases). Germline CDR1 reads KGHSH; CDR2 reads LQKENI. Trimming left V 6 bases short and J 5 bases short, with 19 bases between. CDR3 size: 16 residues. The CDR3 reads CASSPLTGAINEKLFF. The CDR3 coding sequence is TGTGCCAGCTCCCCGCTTACGGGGGCGATCAATGAAAAACTGTTTTTT.

This clone was detected only once. This rearrangement joins TRBV7-9 to TRBJ2-7; no reliable D call. V was shortened by 1 base and J by 6 bases, with 7 bases between the two germline ends. The CDR3 sequence is 12 residues long. The V gene's germline CDR1 is SEHNR and CDR2 FQNEAQ (reference sequence). CDR3 DNA sequence: TGTGCCAGCAGCTTAGTCCAGACCGAGCAGTACTTC. Protein: CASSLVQTEQYF. The variable domain in full, with the rest retrieved from reference TRBV7-9 and TRBJ2-7, is DTGVSQNPRHKITKRGQNVTFRCDPISEHNRLYWYRQTLGQGPEFLTYFQNEAQLEKSRLLSDRFSAERPKGSFSTLEIQRTEQGDSAMYLCASSLVQTEQYFGPGTRLTVT.

J is TRBJ1-6 and V is TRBV29-1; D may be TRBD1 (5 bases). CDR1 is SQVTM, CDR2 ANQGSEA, per germline. Trimming took off 6 bases at V and 7 bases at J, with 13 bases between the two ends. The CDR3 is made up of 13 amino acids. CDR3 residues: CSVKVGGNSPLHF. CDR3 sequence (DNA): TGCAGCGTAAAAGTGGGGGGGAATTCACCCCTCCACTTT.

This chain connects TRBV6-1 to TRBJ1-4, with a tentative D call TRBD1 (5 bases). Germline values: CDR1 MNHNS, CDR2 SASEGT. Trimming cost V 7 bases and J 5 bases, with 14 bases left between them. This CDR3 is 14 amino acids long. The CDR3 DNA follows: TGTGCCAGCACCCCCGGGACCGTAAATGAAAAACTGTTTTTT. Protein product: CASTPGTVNEKLFF.

The J gene is TRBJ2-2, the V gene TRBV5-1; 8 bases align to TRBD1. Trimming took 4 bases from V and 1 from J; bases not matched to a gene: 6. Per the germline V gene, CDR1 is SGHRS and CDR2 is YFSETQ. This CDR3 has 16 residues. The CDR3 DNA is TGCGCCAGCAGCGTAGCCGGGACAGGGAACACCGGGGAGCTGTTTTTT. Protein sequence: CASSVAGTGNTGELFF.

This rearrangement joins TRBV7-9 to TRBJ2-7; D possibly corresponds to TRBD2 (6 bases). The CDR3 loop spans 13 amino acids. Germline values: CDR1 SEHNR, CDR2 FQNEAQ (reference sequence). Between the trimmed V and J ends, which lost 2 bases and 7 bases, there was a span of 12 bases. The chain's CDR3 is CASSLQGLGEQYF. CDR3 nucleotide sequence: TGTGCCAGCAGCTTACAGGGACTGGGGGAGCAGTACTTC.